This TCR beta chain emerged from a study of vaccination and CD4 T cells after COVID-19. Study-level background: Participants were vaccinated with two doses, given as either BNT162b2 or mRNA-1273 vaccine. Spike peptides, overlapping and drawn from SARS-CoV-2, HCoV-NL63, HCoV-OC43 and HCoV-229E, were used to stimulate cells.

Treatment indicated: approximately nine-day PBMC culture with coronavirus spike peptide pools or control peptides (ViraFEST assay). Before the COVID-19 pandemic (2011-2018), CD4+ T cells were obtained from the unexposed donor. The sample holds a few counts of this clonotype. Its target is unknown. Germline assignment: CDR1 LNHDA and CDR2 SQIVND (reference sequence). Between the trimmed V and J ends, which lost 5 bases and 5 bases, there was a span of 19 bases. The CDR3 covers 16 residues. Sequence data for DNA of cultured CD4+ T cells were generated by the Oncomine TCR Beta short-read assay. TCRdb re-derived calls from the PCR reads in MiXCR, one entry per CDR3 protein. The sample contains thousands of distinct CDR3 sequences, about 26% of which appear only once. General observations from the study: Among those convalescent, a median approximately 87% of reactive clones emerged solely post-vaccination.

The chain joins TRBV19 to TRBJ1-5, with D maybe TRBD1 (5 bases). Specimen: CD4+ T cells from blood, cultured in vitro. The receptor was isolated from a human donor in good health. CDR3 in DNA: TGTGCCAGTAGTCCAGGAGCAGGGAGAGCGGATCAGCCCCAGCATTTT. Its translation is CASSPGAGRADQPQHF.